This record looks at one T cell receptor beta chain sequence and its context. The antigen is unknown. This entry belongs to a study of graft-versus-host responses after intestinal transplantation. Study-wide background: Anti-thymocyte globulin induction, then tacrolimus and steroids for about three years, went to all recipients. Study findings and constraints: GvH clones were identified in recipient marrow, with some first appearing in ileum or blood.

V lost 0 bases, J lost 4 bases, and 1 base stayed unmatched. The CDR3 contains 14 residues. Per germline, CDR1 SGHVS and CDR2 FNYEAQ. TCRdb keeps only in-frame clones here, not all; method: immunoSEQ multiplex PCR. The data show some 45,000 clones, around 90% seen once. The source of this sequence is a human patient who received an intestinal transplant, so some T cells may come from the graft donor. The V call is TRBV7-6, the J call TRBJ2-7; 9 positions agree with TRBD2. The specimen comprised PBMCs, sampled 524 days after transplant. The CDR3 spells CASSLASGSYEQYF. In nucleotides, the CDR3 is TGTGCCAGCAGCTTAGCTAGCGGGAGTTACGAGCAGTACTTC.